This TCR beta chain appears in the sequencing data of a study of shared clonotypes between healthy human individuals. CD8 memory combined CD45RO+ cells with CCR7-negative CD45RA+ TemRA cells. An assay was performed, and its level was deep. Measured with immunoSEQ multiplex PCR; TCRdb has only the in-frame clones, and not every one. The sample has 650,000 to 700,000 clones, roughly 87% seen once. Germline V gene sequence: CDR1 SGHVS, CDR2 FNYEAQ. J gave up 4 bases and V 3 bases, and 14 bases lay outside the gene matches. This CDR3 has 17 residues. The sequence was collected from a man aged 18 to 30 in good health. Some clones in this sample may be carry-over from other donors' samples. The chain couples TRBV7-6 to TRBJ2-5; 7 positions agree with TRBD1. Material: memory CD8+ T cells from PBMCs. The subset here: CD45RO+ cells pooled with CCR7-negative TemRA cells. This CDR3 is CASSLAPGVGGGETQYF. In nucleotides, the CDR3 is TGTGCCAGCAGCTTGGCCCCTGGGGTAGGGGGCGGAGAGACCCAGTACTTC. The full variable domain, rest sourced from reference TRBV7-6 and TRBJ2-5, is GAGVSQSPRYKVTKRGQDVALRCDPISGHVSLYWYRQALGQGPEFLTYFNYEAQQDKSGLPNDRFSAERPEGSISTLTIQRTEQRDSAMYRCASSLAPGVGGGETQYFGPGTRLLVL.